The 26 T cell receptor beta chains reported below all come from one sample, sequenced in a study of radiotherapy plus CTLA-4 blockade in lung cancer. TCRdb's copy holds only in-frame clones and misses some; the assay was immunoSEQ multiplex PCR. This table has 85,000 to 90,000 clones, approximately 86% appearing once. Sequences were derived from peripheral blood, sampled from a patient treated with radiotherapy plus ipilimumab. The receptors come from a human donor with non-small cell lung cancer that progressed on radiotherapy plus ipilimumab.

The V gene is TRBV4-1, the J gene TRBJ1-2; a weak D match, TRBD1 (6 bases). The germline V gene has CDR1 MGHRA and CDR2 YSYEKL. V lost 5 bases to trimming and J lost 4 bases, with 20 bases between them. The CDR3 has 16 residues. CDR3 nucleotides: TGCGCCAGCAGCGTGGGACAACATACGGGGCTCTATGGCTACACCTTC. This codes for CASSVGQHTGLYGYTF.

The chain recombines TRBV27 with TRBJ2-2; D is unresolved. This CDR3 region has 12 residues. Germline V lookup: CDR1 MNHEY, CDR2 SMNVEV (reference sequence). V was cut by 6 bases and J by 4 bases, with 6 bases left in between. For the CDR3, the DNA is TGTGCCAGCAGCTTCGGCACCGGGGAGCTGTTTTTT. Translating it yields CASSFGTGELFF.

This clone was counted a single time. V is TRBV6-6 and J is TRBJ2-3; no reliable D call. Per germline, CDR1 MNHNY and CDR2 SVGAGI (reference sequence). The CDR3 sequence is 12 residues long. V was clipped by 5 bases and J by 1 base, with 4 bases between them. The CDR3 sequence: CASSPGTDTQYF. In DNA form, the CDR3 reads TGTGCCAGCAGTCCCGGCACAGATACGCAGTATTTT.

The V and J genes are TRBV28 and TRBJ2-5; D not resolved. There are 12 residues in the CDR3. In germline, CDR1 is MDHEN, CDR2 SYDVKM. V shed 6 bases and J shed 5 bases, with 10 bases lying between them. The CDR3 is CASRPPGETQYF. DNA of the CDR3: TGTGCCAGCAGACCACCCGGTGAGACCCAGTACTTC.

The V and J genes are TRBV4-3 and TRBJ2-5, with D maybe TRBD2 (6 bases). Germline assignment: CDR1 LGHNA and CDR2 YSLEER. The V and J ends lost 0 bases and 11 bases respectively, with 19 bases between them. The length of the CDR3 is 15 residues. The CDR3 nucleotides are TGCGCCAGCAGCCAAGAACCCGGTGGCGGGATAGAGCAGTACTTC. It specifies CASSQEPGGGIEQYF.

The chain uses TRBV30 and TRBJ2-1; unclear D gene. Germline V CDR1 and CDR2: GTSNPN, SVGIG (reference sequence). V dropped 2 bases and J dropped 10 bases, with 12 bases sitting between them. CDR3 length: 12 amino acids. The CDR3 protein is CAWSSLVEEQFF. CDR3 in DNA: TGTGCCTGGAGTTCGCTAGTTGAGGAGCAGTTCTTC.

V gene TRBV27 combines with J gene TRBJ2-7; 8 nucleotides agree with TRBD1. CDR1 is MNHEY and CDR2 is SMNVEV in the germline V gene (reference sequence). This CDR3 has 15 residues. The junction had 10 bases not matched to a gene; V was cut back by 4 bases and J by 5 bases. CDR3 amino acids: CASSSPWTGSHEQYF. The DNA of the CDR3 is TGTGCCAGCAGTTCCCCCTGGACAGGGAGCCACGAGCAGTACTTC.

The CDR3 region has the DNA TGTGCCAGCTCTCGGACAGGGCACAATGAGCAGTTCTTC. Translated, it gives CASSRTGHNEQFF. The chain couples TRBV28 to TRBJ2-1, with TRBD1 matching over 8 bases. The CDR3 has 13 residues. The V gene end was trimmed by 8 bases and the J gene end by 5 bases; junction bases not matched to a gene: 5. The V gene's germline CDR1 is MDHEN and CDR2 SYDVKM. The full variable domain, in which reference TRBV28 and TRBJ2-1 provide the parts outside the CDR3, is DVKVTQSSRYLVKRTGEKVFLECVQDMDHENMFWYRQDPGLGLRLIYFSYDVKMKEKGDIPEGYSVSREKKERFSLILESASTNQTSMYLCASSRTGHNEQFFGPGTRLTVL.

The V call is TRBV28, the J call TRBJ1-1; TRBD1 is a possible D gene (6 bases). Germline values: CDR1 MDHEN, CDR2 SYDVKM. This CDR3 spans 14 amino acids. V lost 2 bases and J lost 5, with 12 bases in between. CDR3 DNA: TGTGCCAGCAGTTTAGGGGGGGCCCTAACTGAAGCTTTCTTT. Its protein is CASSLGGALTEAFF.

This chain connects TRBV5-8 to TRBJ1-2; D unclear. V lost 4 bases, J lost 6 bases, and 4 bases lay in between. The CDR3 runs to 10 residues. Germline-derived CDR1 and CDR2 are SGHTS and YDEGEE. CDR3 in DNA: TGTGCCAGCAGCCAGGATGGCTACACCTTC. Translation gives CASSQDGYTF.

The J gene is TRBJ1-5, the V gene TRBV6-1; D is possibly TRBD1 (6 bases). Trimming took 8 bases from V and 0 from J, leaving 8 bases between them. This CDR3 is 13 amino acids long. Germline-derived CDR1 and CDR2 are MNHNS and SASEGT. The DNA of the CDR3 is TGTGCCAGCCACAGGGATAGCAATCAGCCCCAGCATTTT. This gives the protein CASHRDSNQPQHF.

This clone was picked up one time. J is TRBJ1-4 and V is TRBV5-8; D gene ambiguous. The CDR3 runs 17 residues. Trimming removed 0 bases at V and 0 bases at J, with 12 bases between. In germline, CDR1 is SGHTS, CDR2 YDEGEE. CDR3 DNA sequence: TGTGCCAGCAGCTTGGGTAGTATCTATGCAACTAATGAAAAACTGTTTTTT. This translates into CASSLGSIYATNEKLFF.

This chain links TRBV7-2 with TRBJ2-3; 7 positions match TRBD1. This CDR3 spans 17 amino acids. Germline V gives CDR1 SGHTA, CDR2 FQGNSA. V lost 2 bases and J lost 4; bases outside the gene matches: 12. The CDR3 coding sequence is TGTGCCAGCAGCTTAAGGCTCAGGGGGAGTGGTGCAGATACGCAGTATTTT. Encoded protein: CASSLRLRGSGADTQYF.

This chain joins TRBV4-2 and TRBJ1-6; D may be TRBD1 (6 bases). CDR1 and CDR2 (germline): LGHNA, YNFKEQ. V was cut by 3 bases and J by 6 bases, with 12 bases left in between. The CDR3 totals 15 residues. This CDR3 reads CASSHPDSLNSPLHF. CDR3 coding DNA: TGTGCCAGCAGCCACCCGGACAGCCTTAATTCACCCCTCCACTTT.

The chain joins TRBV18 to TRBJ2-3; D gene uncertain. V was shortened by 8 bases and J by 0 bases, with 12 bases between the two germline ends. CDR1 and CDR2 (germline): KGHSH, LQKENI. The CDR3 sequence is 14 residues long. CDR3: CASTIWRSTDTQYF. The CDR3 DNA is TGTGCCAGCACTATATGGCGGAGCACAGATACGCAGTATTTT. Using reference TRBV18 and TRBJ2-3 for the parts outside the CDR3, the full variable domain is NAGVMQNPRHLVRRRGQEARLRCSPMKGHSHVYWYRQLPEEGLKFMVYLQKENIIDESGMPKERFSAEFPKEGPSILRIQQVVRGDSAAYFCASTIWRSTDTQYFGPGTRLTVL.

The chain couples TRBV19 to TRBJ1-5, with D unresolved. Trimming removed 7 bases at V and 7 bases at J, with 11 bases between. Germline V CDR1 and CDR2: LNHDA, SQIVND (reference sequence). The CDR3 contains 12 residues. The CDR3 protein is CASTSMAQPQHF. Written as DNA, the CDR3 is TGTGCCAGTACCTCCATGGCCCAGCCCCAGCATTTT.

This chain links TRBV29-1 with TRBJ1-1; D not certain. Germline CDR1 reads SQVTM; CDR2 reads ANQGSEA. V was pared by 7 bases and J by 1 base, with 10 bases between. The CDR3 is made up of 12 amino acids. As DNA, the CDR3 is TGCAGCGCCGCCGACAAGAACACTGAAGCTTTCTTT. Amino acids: CSAADKNTEAFF.

The genes are TRBV19 and TRBJ1-4; D remains unclear. Trimming removed 5 bases from V and 3 bases from J, with 13 bases in between. The CDR3 loop spans 15 amino acids. In germline, CDR1 is LNHDA, CDR2 SQIVND (reference sequence). The CDR3 DNA is TGTGCCAGTAGTCGACTAGCGGGCCCTAATGAAAAACTGTTTTTT. This sequence encodes CASSRLAGPNEKLFF.

The chain uses TRBV5-5 and TRBJ1-2; perhaps TRBD1 as D (5 bases). CDR3 size: 14 residues. In germline, CDR1 is SGHKS, CDR2 YYEKEE (reference sequence). V lost 0 bases to trimming and J lost 4 bases, with 10 bases between them. Here the CDR3 reads CASSLVEGIYGYTF. The CDR3 DNA reads TGTGCCAGCAGCTTGGTTGAGGGGATCTATGGCTACACCTTC.

The rearrangement joins TRBV7-2 to TRBJ1-2; D may be TRBD1 (5 bases). The germline gives CDR1 SGHTA, CDR2 FQGNSA. The CDR3 spans 11 residues. V lost 4 bases and J lost 8, with 8 bases in between. In nucleotides, the CDR3 is TGTGCCAGCAGCTATACAGGAGGCTACACCTTC. This encodes CASSYTGGYTF.

The rearrangement uses TRBV6-5 and TRBJ1-2; 7 positions agree with TRBD1. Germline CDR1 MNHEY, CDR2 SVGAGI. Trimming removed 5 bases from V and 7 bases from J; junction bases left unmatched: 7. The CDR3 totals 13 residues. The CDR3 reads CASSPLRGLGYTF. CDR3 nucleotide sequence: TGTGCCAGCAGTCCGCTTAGGGGGCTTGGCTACACCTTC.

A few counts support this clone. This chain's CDR3 is CASSPDGYSNQPQHF. The DNA of the CDR3 is TGCGCCAGCAGCCCGGACGGATATAGCAATCAGCCCCAGCATTTT. This chain connects TRBV5-1 to TRBJ1-5; D is uncertain. V was pared by 4 bases and J by 0 bases, with 11 bases between. CDR1 and CDR2 from the germline V gene are SGHRS and YFSETQ. This CDR3 has 15 amino acids.

The rearrangement links TRBV2 to TRBJ2-5; D unclear. The ends were cut back, 8 bases at V and 1 base at J, with 2 bases in the middle. The germline gives CDR1 SNHLY, CDR2 FYNNEI. The CDR3 sequence is 10 residues long. The CDR3 protein is CASGQETQYF. In DNA form, the CDR3 reads TGTGCCAGCGGCCAAGAGACCCAGTACTTC.

The chain is built from TRBV6-5 and TRBJ1-5; 7 bases fit TRBD1. The CDR3 covers 13 residues. The trim removed 9 bases at V and 10 bases at J, leaving 12 bases unmatched. Looked up from germline, CDR1 is MNHEY and CDR2 is SVGAGI. CDR3 coding DNA: TGTGCCAGTAGACAGGGCCTCGTCGGCCCCCAGCATTTT. Translation gives CASRQGLVGPQHF.

With respect to this clone: Additional DNA sequences in this sample encode the identical CDR3. The genes are TRBV28 and TRBJ1-5; no definite D call. The V end lost 6 bases, the J end lost 4 bases, and 4 bases lay between the germline ends. In germline, CDR1 is MDHEN, CDR2 SYDVKM. The CDR3 runs to 11 residues. CDR3 residues: CASSVNQPQHF. CDR3 sequence (DNA): TGTGCCAGCAGCGTAAATCAGCCCCAGCATTTT.

This clone was picked up one time. J is TRBJ1-1 and V is TRBV27; D ambiguous. Germline V gene lookup returns CDR1 MNHEY and CDR2 SMNVEV (reference sequence). There are 13 residues in the CDR3. The V gene lost 4 bases and the J gene lost 4 bases, with 10 bases spanning the gap. The CDR3 DNA reads TGTGCCAGCAGTTCTCCCCTCGCCACTGAAGCTTTCTTT. Translating it yields CASSSPLATEAFF.